The 4 T cell receptor beta chains below were found in one sample sequenced in a study of shared clonotypes between healthy human individuals. Naive CD8 cells lacked CD45RO, underwent positive selection for CCR7 and left out terminally differentiated effector memory CD45RA+ cells. Assay: immunoSEQ multiplex PCR; the TCRdb copy retains only in-frame clones and omits some. Among about 700,000 clones listed, around 90% were seen once. Sequencing was carried out using naive CD8+ T cells sorted from blood. These receptors were obtained from a young man in good health.

J is TRBJ2-3 and V is TRBV12-5; tentatively, D is TRBD1 or TRBD2 (6 bases each). The CDR3 contains 16 residues. Germline assignment: CDR1 LGHNT and CDR2 FRNRAP. V was cut by 3 bases and J by 3 bases, with 16 bases left in between. The CDR3 DNA reads as TGTGCTAGTGGTTTAGACAGGAAAGGGGGGACAGATACGCAGTATTTT. It yields the protein CASGLDRKGGTDTQYF.

V and J are TRBV7-9 and TRBJ1-1; tentatively, D is TRBD1 (5 bases). CDR1 SEHNR and CDR2 FQNEAQ come from the germline V gene (reference sequence). The CDR3 extends over 16 amino acids. Trimming removed 5 bases at V and 4 bases at J, with 20 bases between. Written as DNA, the CDR3 is TGTGCCAGCAGCCATCTAGGTGGGCAGGGCGGCACTGAAGCTTTCTTT. Protein sequence: CASSHLGGQGGTEAFF. Combining the CDR3 with reference TRBV7-9 and TRBJ1-1 gives the whole variable domain DTGVSQNPRHKITKRGQNVTFRCDPISEHNRLYWYRQTLGQGPEFLTYFQNEAQLEKSRLLSDRFSAERPKGSFSTLEIQRTEQGDSAMYLCASSHLGGQGGTEAFFGQGTRLTVV.

This clone has just one count. V gene TRBV6-1 combines with J gene TRBJ2-3; D might be TRBD1 (5 bases). V shed 4 bases and J shed 2 bases, with 13 bases lying between them. CDR1 and CDR2 (germline): MNHNS, SASEGT. CDR3 length: 15 residues. The CDR3, as DNA: TGTGCCAGCAGTGCAGTGGGGCAGTACACAGATACGCAGTATTTT. Translated: CASSAVGQYTDTQYF.

The chain uses TRBV29-1 and TRBJ2-7, with 11 bases lining up with TRBD2. CDR1 is SQVTM, CDR2 ANQGSEA, per germline. J was trimmed by 5 bases and V by 7 bases; bases with no gene match: 19. The CDR3 extends over 17 amino acids. Here the CDR3 DNA reads TGCAGCGCCGTCGGACTAGCGGGTATAGAGCAGTTCAACGAGCAGTACTTC. Translating gives CSAVGLAGIEQFNEQYF.